The following is a T cell receptor beta chain sequence with its context. The sample holds one count of this clone. Its antigen has not been determined. Base quality data are lacking; no much larger clone is found one base away. The data were taken from a study of control samples from healthy donors and cancer patients (dated by TCRdb to 2018 to 2020). The CDR3 goes from the cysteine to the phenylalanine over 16 residues. This entry keeps only the CDR3 DNA: 48 bases, framed from base 1. Between the V and J ends, shortened by 3 bases and 6 bases respectively, the junction contains 17 bases. From a lookup of the germline V gene, CDR1 and CDR2 are KGHSH and LQKENI. Receptor amplification or capture employed the immunoSEQ multiplex PCR assay. Here the immuneACCESS table is served through TCRdb, limited to in-frame sequences with V and J called. Missing clones are a known gap in these copies; in checked studies unresolved V genes cover under half, and the rest lacks a known reason. In this sample the table shows about 170,000 clones, around 93% of which occur a single time. Over 4% of the sample is in the top ten clones.

The sequence was collected from a woman aged 55-69 years in good health. Here the chain combines TRBV18 and TRBJ2-2; the D gene is perhaps TRBD2, on 5 matching bases. What was sequenced was blood. The nucleotide sequence reads as follows: TGTGCCAGCTCACCTACCCCCGGGGTCCTGTCCGGGGAGCTGTTTTTT. Its translation reads: CASSPTPGVLSGELFF. The full variable domain, completed from the reference TRBV18 and TRBJ2-2 proteins outside the CDR3, reads NAGVMQNPRHLVRRRGQEARLRCSPMKGHSHVYWYRQLPEEGLKFMVYLQKENIIDESGMPKERFSAEFPKEGPSILRIQQVVRGDSAAYFCASSPTPGVLSGELFFGEGSRLTVL.